One and the same sample provided the 17 T cell receptor beta chains below, sequenced in a study of T-cell reconstitution after alpha-beta-depleted transplantation in children. Using unique molecular identifiers, the investigators prepared the TCRbeta library. MiXCR, run by TCRdb on the PCR reads, gives a single entry per CDR3 protein. The table lists some 240,000 distinct CDR3 sequences, approximately 9.7% of them singletons. The source material was PBMCs from the stem cell graft donor, sampled from the stem cell graft. The receptors originated from a human donor who donated a stem cell graft to a child with SCID.

V usage is TRBV3-1 and J usage is TRBJ1-4, with D perhaps TRBD1 (5 bases). V lost 10 bases and J lost 9, with 33 bases in between. The V gene's germline CDR1 is LGHDT and CDR2 YNNKEL (reference sequence). CDR3 size: 18 residues. The CDR3 is CAICPHRDAGLPNKKLFF. Written as DNA, the CDR3 is TGTGCCATCTGTCCCCACCGGGACGCAGGTCTTCCCAATAAAAAACTGTTTTTT.

This clonotype was counted ten times or more. This chain connects TRBV7-9 to TRBJ1-2; D is unresolved. The length of the CDR3 is 15 residues. V lost 3 bases and J 2 bases, leaving 13 bases between the germline ends. CDR1 and CDR2 (germline): SEHNR, FQNEAQ (reference sequence). CDR3 amino acids: CASSFLSPENYGYTF. In nucleotides, the CDR3 is TGTGCCAGCAGCTTTCTTAGTCCGGAAAACTATGGCTACACCTTC. The variable domain in full, completed from reference TRBV7-9 and TRBJ1-2, reads DTGVSQNPRHKITKRGQNVTFRCDPISEHNRLYWYRQTLGQGPEFLTYFQNEAQLEKSRLLSDRFSAERPKGSFSTLEIQRTEQGDSAMYLCASSFLSPENYGYTFGSGTRLTVV.

This clonotype was counted at least ten times. The chain uses TRBV5-1 and TRBJ1-6; the D is unclear. The germline CDR1 and CDR2 sequences are SGHRS and YFSETQ. Between the trimmed V and J ends, which lost 4 bases and 2 bases, there was a span of 16 bases. This CDR3 comprises 17 residues. CDR3 in amino acids: CASSPGLAAPYNSPLHF. CDR3 coding DNA: TGCGCCAGCAGCCCCGGTCTGGCTGCCCCCTATAATTCACCCCTCCACTTT.

This clonotype has at least ten counts. This chain connects TRBV2 to TRBJ1-1; D gene uncertain. Germline V gene sequence: CDR1 SNHLY, CDR2 FYNNEI. The CDR3 totals 13 residues. V was clipped by 0 bases and J by 4 bases, with 6 bases between them. The CDR3 is CASSEAASTEAFF. CDR3 nucleotide sequence: TGTGCCAGCAGTGAAGCTGCCAGCACTGAAGCTTTCTTT.

At least ten counts were recorded for this clonotype. The rearrangement joins TRBV5-1 to TRBJ2-4, with D perhaps matching TRBD1 or TRBD2 (5 bases each). The germline CDR1 and CDR2 sequences are SGHRS and YFSETQ. The CDR3 extends over 13 amino acids. V lost 6 bases and J lost 5, with 12 bases in between. The DNA of the CDR3 is TGCGCCAGCAACCGGGACGGGGAAAACATTCAGTACTTC. Amino acid sequence: CASNRDGENIQYF.

This clonotype was recorded at least ten times. The rearrangement uses TRBV5-1 and TRBJ2-3; a weak D match, TRBD2 (5 bases). Germline CDR1 and CDR2: SGHRS and YFSETQ. V was shortened by 3 bases and J by 5 bases, with 13 bases between the two germline ends. The CDR3 is 14 residues long. This CDR3 is CASSSDPSGDTQYF. CDR3 bases: TGCGCCAGCAGCTCCGACCCGAGCGGAGATACGCAGTATTTT.

This clonotype was seen repeatedly, ten times or more. This sequence joins TRBV6-5 and TRBJ1-2; D not resolved. Germline lookup yields CDR1 MNHEY and CDR2 SVGAGI. V was cut by 0 bases and J by 1 base, with 6 bases left in between. There are 14 residues in the CDR3. Written as DNA, the CDR3 is TGTGCCAGCAGTTACTCCCCCAGTAACTATGGCTACACCTTC. It is translated as CASSYSPSNYGYTF.

The sample holds many counts of this clonotype. V gene TRBV15 combines with J gene TRBJ1-2; TRBD1 aligns across 8 bases. The CDR3 spans 15 residues. Germline loops: CDR1 LNHNV, CDR2 YYDKDF (reference sequence). Losses at the gene ends were 5 bases for V and 4 bases for J; bases not matched to a gene: 9. CDR3 nucleotides: TGTGCCACCAGCTTACACCCCCAGGGGGCCTATGGCTACACCTTC. Its protein product is CATSLHPQGAYGYTF. Full variable domain (outside the CDR3, taken from reference TRBV15 and TRBJ1-2): DAMVIQNPRYQVTQFGKPVTLSCSQTLNHNVMYWYQQKSSQAPKLLFHYYDKDFNNEADTPDNFQSRRPNTSFCFLDIRSPGLGDTAMYLCATSLHPQGAYGYTFGSGTRLTVV.

This clonotype was counted ten times or more. The gene calls are TRBV7-2 and TRBJ1-1; maybe TRBD1 (6 bases). There are 15 residues in the CDR3. The V and J ends lost 6 bases and 7 bases respectively, with 21 bases between them. Germline V gene sequence: CDR1 SGHTA, CDR2 FQGNSA. In DNA, the CDR3 is TGTGCCAGCAGACGCCAGGGACAAATTAATAATGAAGCTTTCTTT. This codes for CASRRQGQINNEAFF.

The rearrangement uses TRBV20-1 and TRBJ1-2; the D is unclear. CDR1 and CDR2 from the germline V gene are DFQATT and SNEGSKA (reference sequence). With 6 bases removed from V and 3 bases from J, the gap between germline ends came to 14 bases. The CDR3 has 13 residues. CDR3 sequence: CSARGPGDYGYTF. In DNA form, the CDR3 reads TGCAGTGCCCGAGGGCCCGGGGACTATGGCTACACCTTC.

This clonotype was detected ten times or more. V gene TRBV5-1 combines with J gene TRBJ2-3; D unresolved. Trimming took off 5 bases at V and 4 bases at J, with 8 bases between the two ends. Germline-derived CDR1 and CDR2 are SGHRS and YFSETQ. This CDR3 has 12 residues. CDR3 region: CASSPRADTQYF. CDR3 DNA: TGCGCCAGCAGTCCCCGAGCAGATACGCAGTATTTT.

This clonotype was counted many times. This rearrangement joins TRBV24-1 to TRBJ2-2; perhaps TRBD1 as D (6 bases). Trimming took 6 bases from V and 3 from J, leaving 10 bases between them. The CDR3 totals 14 residues. Germline values: CDR1 KGHDR, CDR2 SFDVKD. The CDR3 DNA follows: TGTGCCACCAGTACAGGGTACCACACCGGGGAGCTGTTTTTT. The encoded protein is CATSTGYHTGELFF.

As regards this clonotype: A much larger clone lies one base from this, so it may be a read error. V and J are TRBV2 and TRBJ2-2, with 7 bases aligning to TRBD1. The CDR3 covers 15 residues. The germline V gene has CDR1 SNHLY and CDR2 FYNNEI. The CDR3 region is CAGSHPTGTVGEVFF. In nucleotides, the CDR3 is TGTGCCGGCAGCCACCCGACAGGGACGGTGGGTGAGGTGTTTTTT.

This clonotype came up many times. The chain links TRBV5-5 to TRBJ1-4; D possibly corresponds to TRBD1 (6 bases). The CDR3 is 14 amino acids. The V and J ends lost 4 bases and 8 bases respectively, with 15 bases between them. Germline lookup yields CDR1 SGHKS and CDR2 YYEKEE (reference sequence). CDR3 region: CASSLQGNKEKLFF. The DNA of the CDR3 is TGTGCCAGCAGCCTACAGGGTAATAAAGAAAAACTGTTTTTT.

This clonotype came up many times. The chain combines TRBV7-7 with TRBJ2-7; D unresolved. The V end lost 4 bases, the J end lost 5 bases, and 12 bases lay between the germline ends. CDR1 and CDR2 (germline): SSHAT, FNYEAQ (reference sequence). The CDR3 runs 13 residues. Here the CDR3 reads CASSSKPRDEQYF. In nucleotides, the CDR3 is TGTGCCAGCAGCTCGAAACCCCGGGACGAGCAGTACTTC.

This clonotype was observed at least ten times. The chain employs TRBV6-1 and TRBJ2-3; the match to TRBD2 covers 11 bases. Germline CDR1 is MNHNS and CDR2 is SASEGT. V lost 7 bases to trimming and J lost 4 bases; unmatched junction nucleotides: 10. This CDR3 comprises 16 residues. CDR3 coding DNA: TGTGCCAGCACACCTGGCACTAGCGGGGGAGCAGATACGCAGTATTTT. The encoded protein is CASTPGTSGGADTQYF.

This clonotype showed up many times. The chain employs TRBV28 and TRBJ2-7; D is ambiguous. V lost 8 bases to trimming and J lost 0 bases, with 14 bases between them. From germline, CDR1 is MDHEN and CDR2 SYDVKM. CDR3 size: 14 residues. CDR3 sequence (DNA): TGTGCCAGCTTCTGGGTACGGTGCTCCTACGAGCAGTACTTC. Amino acid sequence: CASFWVRCSYEQYF.